The 25 T cell receptor gamma chains listed next were all sequenced from one sample in a study of γδ T cells in repeated Plasmodium falciparum infection. TCRdb called clones from the multiplex PCR reads again using CATT. This sample has about 26,000 gamma-chain clones; roughly 3.1% occur once, and the top ten carry roughly 30%. Vgamma9/Vdelta2+ and Vdelta2-negative gammadelta T cells were flow-sorted from PBMC for bulk sequencing. The sequenced material came from gamma-delta T cells from blood. These receptors were taken from a pool of human donors (malaria-infected and uninfected, not separated).

This clone is labeled as medium-sized. J is TRGJ1 or TRGJ2 and V is TRGV8. V was pared by 1 base and J by 0 bases, with 6 bases of the junction left unmatched. CDR3 length: 15 amino acids. Germline CDR1 and CDR2: VENAVY and YDSYNSRV. CDR3 residues: CATWDSNQNYYKKLF. The DNA for the CDR3 is TGTGCCACCTGGGATAGTAACCAGAATTATTATAAGAAACTCTTT.

This clone was seen many times. This DNA translates differently at residue 5 from the TCRdb protein, which is that of a much larger clone; a read error is likely, and the protein shown is the DNA's own translation. The chain links TRGV4 to TRGJ1 or TRGJ2. The V segment lost 5 bases and the J segment 4 bases; nucleotides outside the gene matches: 5. Germline lookup yields CDR1 EGSTGY and CDR2 YDSYTSSV. The CDR3 runs to 12 residues. The CDR3 loop is CATWAPYYKKLF. The CDR3 DNA follows: TGTGCCACCTGGGCTCCCTATTATAAGAAACTCTTT.

There are many counts of this clone. A read error likely explains why the TCRdb protein, taken from a much larger clone, differs from this DNA's translation at residue 11; the protein shown is translated from the DNA. Other DNA sequences in the sample encode the same CDR3. The chain is built from TRGV9 and TRGJP2. The CDR3 length is 15 residues. Germline CDR1 GITISATS, CDR2 ISYDGTV (reference sequence). Written as DNA, the CDR3 is TGTGCCTTGTGGGAGGGATCTAGTAGTGATAGGATCAAGACGTTT. Protein sequence: CALWEGSSSDRIKTF.

In this sample, this clone turned up many times. The protein in TCRdb stems from a much larger clone and differs at residue 9 from this DNA's translation, likely a read error; here the protein is translated from the DNA. The chain employs TRGV9 and TRGJ1 or TRGJ2. The CDR3 covers 13 residues. V gave up 0 bases and J gave up 8 bases; unmatched junction bases: 7. Germline CDR1 reads GITISATS; CDR2 reads ISYDGTV (reference sequence). The CDR3 sequence: CALWEVTDHKKLF. CDR3 nucleotides: TGTGCCTTGTGGGAGGTGACGGATCATAAGAAACTCTTT.

With respect to this clone: Since a far larger clone is one base different, this is likely a read error. The same CDR3 also results from other DNA sequences found in this sample. J is TRGJP and V is TRGV3. The J gene was not available in TCRdb and was assigned here by matching the DNA to germline segments. The germline gives CDR1 VTNTFY, CDR2 YDVSTARD (reference sequence). The CDR3 sequence is 18 residues long. The CDR3 sequence is CATWDRLLGELGKKIKVF. In DNA, the CDR3 is TGTGCCACCTGGGACAGGCTGTTGGGAGAGTTGGGTAAAAAAATCAAGGTATTT.

This clone was detected ten times or more. The rearrangement uses TRGV9 and TRGJP. Germline V gives CDR1 GITISATS, CDR2 ISYDGTV (reference sequence). CDR3 size: 17 residues. The ends lost 3 bases at V and 4 bases at J; junction bases unmatched: 6. Written as DNA, the CDR3 is TGTGCCTTGTGGGAGATAAATCAAGAGTTGGGCAAAAAAATCAAGGTATTT. Amino acid sequence: CALWEINQELGKKIKVF.

A few counts support this clone. The protein recorded in TCRdb matches a much larger clone and deviates from this DNA's translation at residue 3, suggesting a read error; the protein here is obtained by translating the DNA. The chain employs TRGV9 and TRGJ1 or TRGJ2. TCRdb carries no J gene annotation; the J gene was assigned here by matching the DNA with germline. The CDR3 contains 14 residues. Germline CDR1 GITISATS, CDR2 ISYDGTV (reference sequence). The CDR3 reads CASWEGLNYYKKLF. CDR3 nucleotides: TGTGCCTCGTGGGAGGGCCTCAATTATTATAAGAAACTCTTT.

This clone came up a few times. A far larger clone is just one base off, so this is likely a read error. This sample includes further DNA sequences coding for the same CDR3. A V gene of TRGV2 was called, but no J gene was assigned. CDR1 is EGSNGY and CDR2 is YDSYNSKV in the germline V gene. This CDR3 has 13 residues. This CDR3 is CATWDGQRWIKTF. The CDR3 coding sequence is TGTGCCACCTGGGACGGGCAGAGATGGATCAAGACGTTC.

In its sample, this clone ranks as medium-sized. The chain uses TRGV4 and TRGJ1 or TRGJ2. The V segment lost 5 bases and the J segment 3 bases; nucleotides outside the gene matches: 7. Germline-derived CDR1 and CDR2 are EGSTGY and YDSYTSSV. This CDR3 spans 13 amino acids. CDR3 sequence reads: CATWGSLYYKKLF. DNA of the CDR3: TGTGCCACCTGGGGTAGCCTTTATTATAAGAAACTCTTT.

The sample holds many counts of this clone. This likely stems from a read error, as it lies one base from a far larger clone. Additional DNA sequences in this sample encode the identical CDR3. The rearrangement joins TRGV9 to TRGJ1 or TRGJ2. The germline V gene has CDR1 GITISATS and CDR2 ISYDGTV (reference sequence). The CDR3 runs to 13 residues. The CDR3 region is CALWEPIGNKKLF. CDR3 coding DNA: TGTGCCCTGTGGGAGCCTATCGGGAATAAGAAACTCTTT.

In the case of this clone: TCRdb's protein, taken from a much larger clone, differs from this DNA's translation at residue 8, likely owing to a read error; the protein displayed comes from the DNA. The CDR3 sequence: CATWEHNCYKKLF. In nucleotides, the CDR3 is TGTGCCACCTGGGAGCATAATTGTTATAAGAAACTCTTT. The rearrangement joins TRGV4 to TRGJ1 or TRGJ2. TCRdb gives no J gene; it was assigned here by matching the DNA to germline. The germline gives CDR1 EGSTGY, CDR2 YDSYTSSV. CDR3 length: 13 amino acids.

This clone was seen repeatedly, ten times or more. The protein TCRdb gives is from a much larger clone and does not agree with this DNA's translation at residue 5, likely a read error; the protein shown here comes from the DNA. The genes are TRGV9 and TRGJ1 or TRGJ2. V dropped 5 bases and J dropped 3; count of bases not matched to a gene: 10. The CDR3 has 14 amino acids. Germline V lookup: CDR1 GITISATS, CDR2 ISYDGTV (reference sequence). The CDR3 spells CALWVGASYYKKLF. Written as DNA, the CDR3 is TGTGCCTTGTGGGTGGGGGCTAGTTATTATAAGAAACTCTTT.

This clone was observed at least ten times. CDR3 nucleotides: TGTGCCTTGTGGGAGTGCCGCGGGAAACTCTTT. It yields the protein CALWECRGKLF. The rearrangement joins TRGV9 to TRGJ1 or TRGJ2. The CDR3 loop spans 11 amino acids. The V gene's germline CDR1 is GITISATS and CDR2 ISYDGTV (reference sequence). V shed 3 bases and J 12 bases; nucleotides not matched to a gene: 8.

This clone appeared many times. TCRdb has a much larger clone's protein, which differs at residue 2 from the translation of this DNA, likely because of a read error; what is shown is the protein translated from the DNA. The chain couples TRGV8 to TRGJ1 or TRGJ2. The J gene, missing from TCRdb, was assigned here through DNA to germline matching. The CDR3 has 15 residues. Germline V gene sequence: CDR1 VENAVY, CDR2 YDSYNSRV. The CDR3 region has the DNA TGTACCACCTGGGATAGGCCGGGAGATTATTATAAGAAACTCTTT. Its protein is CTTWDRPGDYYKKLF.

Notes on this clone: The protein in TCRdb stems from a much larger clone and differs at residue 13 from this DNA's translation, likely a read error; here the protein is translated from the DNA. The J segment was not called; the V segment is TRGV9. Germline CDR1 is GITISATS and CDR2 is ISYDGTV (reference sequence). The CDR3 covers 15 residues. The chain's CDR3 is CALWEVHEFDYKRLF. The CDR3 nucleotides read TGTGCCTTGTGGGAGGTGCACGAATTTGATTATAAGAGACTCTTT.

This clone turned up a few times. TCRdb's entry gives the protein of a much larger clone, which mismatches this DNA's translation at residue 10, likely from a read error; the protein reported here is translated from the DNA. The chain uses TRGV2 and TRGJ1 or TRGJ2. CDR3 size: 14 residues. V was clipped by 0 bases and J by 8 bases; unmatched bases: 10. Germline V gene sequence: CDR1 EGSNGY, CDR2 YDSYNSKV. CDR3 protein: CATWDGPSRDKKLF. The CDR3 bases are TGTGCCACCTGGGACGGGCCGTCGCGGGATAAGAAACTCTTT.

This clone was observed many times. The chain has TRGV9 and TRGJP1. CDR3 length: 14 amino acids. Germline values: CDR1 GITISATS, CDR2 ISYDGTV (reference sequence). The J segment lost 3 bases and the V segment lost 2 bases, leaving 3 bases of the junction unmatched. The CDR3 sequence is CALWEGPTGWFKIF. CDR3 sequence (DNA): TGTGCCTTGTGGGAGGGACCCACTGGTTGGTTCAAGATATTT.

This clone has just a few counts. Translating this DNA gives a protein that differs at residue 4 from the TCRdb one, which belongs to a much larger clone; a read error is likely, and the protein shown is this translation. The rearrangement links TRGV9 to TRGJP. Matching the DNA to germline supplied the J gene, which TCRdb does not give. This CDR3 spans 17 amino acids. CDR1 is GITISATS and CDR2 is ISYDGTV in the germline V gene (reference sequence). The CDR3 DNA reads as TGTGCCTTGCGGGAGGTGCATAAAGAGTTGGGCAAAAAAATCAAGGTATTT. This encodes CALREVHKELGKKIKVF.

This clone has only a few counts. Given a far larger clone just one base away, this is likely a sequencing read error. The rearrangement links TRGV9 to TRGJ1 or TRGJ2. The CDR3 length is 14 residues. Germline V gene data show CDR1 as GITISATS and CDR2 as ISYDGTV (reference sequence). CDR3: CALWEGYVYYKKLF. The CDR3 coding sequence is TGTGCCCTGTGGGAGGGGTACGTTTATTATAAGAAACTCTTT.

The table lists this clone with a few counts. This likely stems from a read error, as it lies one base from a far larger clone. Other DNA sequences in the sample encode the same CDR3. The V gene is TRGV9, the J gene TRGJP. The J gene, absent from TCRdb, was called here by matching the DNA to germline. The germline gives CDR1 GITISATS, CDR2 ISYDGTV (reference sequence). This CDR3 contains 18 residues. Here the CDR3 reads CALWEVRVWSWAKKIKVF. The DNA for the CDR3 is TGTGCCTTGTGGGAGGTGCGGGTATGGAGTTGGGCAAAAAAGATCAAGGTATTT.

A remark on this clone: With a far larger clone one base away, a read error is the likely cause. The limits of the CDR3 on the DNA are not certain, so only TCRdb's listed CDR3 is given. The V gene is given as TRGV9, and no J gene call is available. The CDR3 has 31 residues if both end residues are counted. Germline V gene data show CDR1 as GITISATS and CDR2 as ISYDGTV (reference sequence). CDR3 sequence: CALWEAIIIRNSLAVEQHLLSQVSIGRIQHF.

In its sample, this clone was seen a few times. TCRdb's protein, taken from a much larger clone, differs from this DNA's translation at residue 5, likely owing to a read error; the protein displayed comes from the DNA. The chain is built from TRGV4 and TRGJ1 or TRGJ2. Assignment of the J gene here rests on matching the DNA to germline, because TCRdb gives none. Germline V gives CDR1 EGSTGY, CDR2 YDSYTSSV. This CDR3 spans 13 amino acids. Unmatched junction bases numbered 8, after V lost 5 bases and J lost 4 bases. This chain's CDR3 is CATWGVWYYKKLF. CDR3 sequence (DNA): TGTGCCACCTGGGGTGTTTGGTATTATAAGAAACTCTTT.

There are many counts of this clone. The chain employs TRGV2 and TRGJP1. Looked up from germline, CDR1 is EGSNGY and CDR2 is YDSYNSKV. J was trimmed by 3 bases and V by 0 bases; bases with no gene match: 7. The CDR3 sequence is 16 residues long. CDR3 region: CATWDGPLATGWFKIF. The CDR3 DNA follows: TGTGCCACCTGGGACGGGCCCTTAGCCACTGGTTGGTTCAAGATATTT.

As regards this clone: This likely stems from a read error, as it lies one base from a far larger clone. Other DNA sequences in the same sample also yield this CDR3. No call exists for the J gene, whereas the V gene is TRGV9. Germline V gene data show CDR1 as GITISATS and CDR2 as ISYDGTV (reference sequence). This CDR3 has 14 amino acids. This chain's CDR3 is CALWEVFDYYKKLF. CDR3 bases: TGTGCCTTGTGGGAGGTCTTTGATTATTATAAGAAGCTCTTT.

This clone qualifies as large. Other DNA sequences in the sample encode the same CDR3. This CDR3 reads CALWVGYKKLF. CDR3 in DNA: TGTGCCTTGTGGGTGGGTTATAAGAAACTCTTT. This chain connects TRGV9 to TRGJ1 or TRGJ2. V shed 5 bases and J 6 bases; nucleotides not matched to a gene: 4. The CDR3 loop spans 11 amino acids. The germline V gene has CDR1 GITISATS and CDR2 ISYDGTV (reference sequence).